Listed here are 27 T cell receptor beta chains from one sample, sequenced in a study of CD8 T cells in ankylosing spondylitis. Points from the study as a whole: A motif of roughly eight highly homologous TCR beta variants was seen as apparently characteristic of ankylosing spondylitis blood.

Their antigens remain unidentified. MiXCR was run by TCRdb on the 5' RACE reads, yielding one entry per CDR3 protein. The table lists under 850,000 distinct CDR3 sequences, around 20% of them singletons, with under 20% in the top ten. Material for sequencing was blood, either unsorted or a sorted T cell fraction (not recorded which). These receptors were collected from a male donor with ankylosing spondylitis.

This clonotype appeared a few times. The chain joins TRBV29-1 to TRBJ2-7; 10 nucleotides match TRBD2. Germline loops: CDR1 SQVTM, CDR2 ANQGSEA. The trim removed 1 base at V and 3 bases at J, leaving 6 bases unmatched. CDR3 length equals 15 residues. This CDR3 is CSVEGFSGRYYEQYF. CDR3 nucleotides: TGCAGCGTTGAAGGGTTTAGCGGGAGGTACTACGAGCAGTACTTC.

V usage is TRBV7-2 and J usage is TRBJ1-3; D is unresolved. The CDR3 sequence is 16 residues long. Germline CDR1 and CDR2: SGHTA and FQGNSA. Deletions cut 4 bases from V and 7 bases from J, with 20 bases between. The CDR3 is CASSSATTAGFNTIYF. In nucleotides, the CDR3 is TGTGCCAGCAGCTCCGCAACAACAGCGGGGTTTAACACCATATATTTT.

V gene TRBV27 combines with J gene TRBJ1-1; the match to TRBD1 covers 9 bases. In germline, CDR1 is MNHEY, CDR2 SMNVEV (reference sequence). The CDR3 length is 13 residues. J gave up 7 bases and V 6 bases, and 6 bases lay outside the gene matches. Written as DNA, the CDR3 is TGTGCCAGCAGCGGACAGGGGAGGGGTGAAGCTTTCTTT. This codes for CASSGQGRGEAFF.

CDR3 sequence: CASSWTGSHNEQFF. The CDR3, as DNA: TGCGCCAGCAGCTGGACAGGGTCCCACAATGAGCAGTTCTTC. The rearrangement uses TRBV5-1 and TRBJ2-1, with 8 bases lining up with TRBD1. Germline V gives CDR1 SGHRS, CDR2 YFSETQ. V was clipped by 3 bases and J by 5 bases; unmatched bases: 4. There are 14 residues in the CDR3.

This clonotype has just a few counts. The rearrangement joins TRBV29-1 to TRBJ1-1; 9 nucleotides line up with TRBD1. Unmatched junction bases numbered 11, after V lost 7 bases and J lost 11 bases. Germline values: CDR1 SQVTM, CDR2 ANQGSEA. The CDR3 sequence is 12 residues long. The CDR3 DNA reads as TGCAGCGGTCGGGACAGGGAGAACATGGCTTTCTTT. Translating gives CSGRDRENMAFF.

For the CDR3, the DNA is TGTGCCAGCAGCCAAGAATGGGGGACATTCCTCCAGTACTTC. It encodes CASSQEWGTFLQYF. This chain connects TRBV4-2 to TRBJ2-7; a possible D gene is TRBD1 (6 bases). The V gene lost 0 bases and the J gene lost 10 bases, with 16 bases spanning the gap. This CDR3 region has 14 residues. Germline values: CDR1 LGHNA, CDR2 YNFKEQ.

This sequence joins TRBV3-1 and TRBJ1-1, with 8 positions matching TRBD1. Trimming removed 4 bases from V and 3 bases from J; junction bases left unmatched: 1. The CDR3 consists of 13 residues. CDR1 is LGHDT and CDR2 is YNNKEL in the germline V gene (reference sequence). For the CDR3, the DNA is TGTGCCAGCAGCCGGACAGGGTACACTGAAGCTTTCTTT. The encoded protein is CASSRTGYTEAFF.

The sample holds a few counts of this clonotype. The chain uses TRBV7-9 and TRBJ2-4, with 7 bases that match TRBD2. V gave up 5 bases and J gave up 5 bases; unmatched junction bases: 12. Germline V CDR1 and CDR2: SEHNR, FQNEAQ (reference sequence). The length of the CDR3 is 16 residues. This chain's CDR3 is CASSPGGGSGENIQYF. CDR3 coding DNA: TGTGCCAGCAGCCCCGGCGGCGGGAGTGGAGAAAACATTCAGTACTTC.

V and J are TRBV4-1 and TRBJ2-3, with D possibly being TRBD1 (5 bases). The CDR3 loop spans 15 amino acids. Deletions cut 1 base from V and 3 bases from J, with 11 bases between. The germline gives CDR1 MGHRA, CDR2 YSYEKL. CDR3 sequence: CASSQARVGTDTQYF. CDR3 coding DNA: TGCGCCAGCAGCCAAGCCAGGGTCGGTACAGATACGCAGTATTTT.

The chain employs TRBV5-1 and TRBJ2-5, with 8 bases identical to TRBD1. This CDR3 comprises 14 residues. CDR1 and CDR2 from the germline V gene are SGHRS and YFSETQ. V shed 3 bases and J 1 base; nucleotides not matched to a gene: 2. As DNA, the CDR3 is TGCGCCAGCAGCTACAGGGGGAGCCAAGAGACCCAGTACTTC. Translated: CASSYRGSQETQYF.

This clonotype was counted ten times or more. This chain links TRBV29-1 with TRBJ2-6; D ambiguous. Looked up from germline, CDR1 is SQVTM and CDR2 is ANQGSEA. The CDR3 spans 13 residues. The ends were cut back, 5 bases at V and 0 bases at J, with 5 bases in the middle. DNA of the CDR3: TGCAGCGTTCACAACTCTGGGGCCAACGTCCTGACTTTC. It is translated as CSVHNSGANVLTF.

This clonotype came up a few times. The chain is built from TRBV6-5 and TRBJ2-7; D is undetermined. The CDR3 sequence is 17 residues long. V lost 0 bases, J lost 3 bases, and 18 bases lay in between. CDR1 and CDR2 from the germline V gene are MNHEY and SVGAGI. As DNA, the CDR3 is TGTGCCAGCAGTTACTCGAATCAAGGACGTAAATACTACGAGCAGTACTTC. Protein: CASSYSNQGRKYYEQYF.

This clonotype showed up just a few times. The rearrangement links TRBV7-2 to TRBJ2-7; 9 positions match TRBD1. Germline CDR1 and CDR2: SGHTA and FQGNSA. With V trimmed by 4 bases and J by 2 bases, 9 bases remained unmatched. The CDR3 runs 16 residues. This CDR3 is CASSSKPGQGTYEQYF. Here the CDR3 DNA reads TGTGCCAGCAGCTCAAAACCGGGACAGGGCACCTACGAGCAGTACTTC. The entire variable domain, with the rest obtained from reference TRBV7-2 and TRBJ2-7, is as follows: GAGVSQSPSNKVTEKGKDVELRCDPISGHTALYWYRQSLGQGLEFLIYFQGNSAPDKSGLPSDRFSAERTGGSVSTLTIQRTQQEDSAVYLCASSSKPGQGTYEQYFGPGTRLTVT.

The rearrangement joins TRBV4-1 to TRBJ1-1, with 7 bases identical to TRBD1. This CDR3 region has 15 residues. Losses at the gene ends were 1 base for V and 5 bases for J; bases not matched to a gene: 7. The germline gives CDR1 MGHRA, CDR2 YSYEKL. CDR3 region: CASSQGRQGGTEAFF. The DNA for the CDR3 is TGCGCCAGCAGCCAAGGCCGACAGGGAGGGACTGAAGCTTTCTTT.

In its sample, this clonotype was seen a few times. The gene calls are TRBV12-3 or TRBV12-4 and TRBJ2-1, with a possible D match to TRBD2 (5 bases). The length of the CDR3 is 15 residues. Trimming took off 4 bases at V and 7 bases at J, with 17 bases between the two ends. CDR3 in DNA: TGTGCCAGCAGTTGGCGAGCGGCGTCTGGGAATGAGCAGTTCTTC. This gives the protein CASSWRAASGNEQFF.

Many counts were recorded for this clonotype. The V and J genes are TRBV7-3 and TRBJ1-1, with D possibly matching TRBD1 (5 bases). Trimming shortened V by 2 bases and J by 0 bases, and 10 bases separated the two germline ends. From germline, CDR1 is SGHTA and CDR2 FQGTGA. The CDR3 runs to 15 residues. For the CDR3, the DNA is TGTGCCAGCAGCTTAGGGCGGGGGATGAACACTGAAGCTTTCTTT. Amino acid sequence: CASSLGRGMNTEAFF. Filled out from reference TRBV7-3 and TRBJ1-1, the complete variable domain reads GAGVSQTPSNKVTEKGKYVELRCDPISGHTALYWYRQSLGQGPEFLIYFQGTGAADDSGLPNDRFFAVRPEGSVSTLKIQRTERGDSAVYLCASSLGRGMNTEAFFGQGTRLTVV.

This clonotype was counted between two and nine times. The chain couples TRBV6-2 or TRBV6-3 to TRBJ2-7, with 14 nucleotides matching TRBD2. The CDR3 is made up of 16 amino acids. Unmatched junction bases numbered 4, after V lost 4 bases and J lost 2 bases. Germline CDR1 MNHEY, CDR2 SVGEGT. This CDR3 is CASSFPTSGRAYEQYF. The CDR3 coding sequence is TGTGCCAGCAGTTTTCCGACTAGCGGGAGGGCCTACGAGCAGTACTTC.

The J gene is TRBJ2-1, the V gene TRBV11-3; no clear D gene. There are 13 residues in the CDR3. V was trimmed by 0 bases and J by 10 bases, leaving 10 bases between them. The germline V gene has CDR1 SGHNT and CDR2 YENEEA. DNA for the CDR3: TGTGCCAGCAGCTTAGATTTCGGCCTAGAGCAGTTCTTC. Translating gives CASSLDFGLEQFF.

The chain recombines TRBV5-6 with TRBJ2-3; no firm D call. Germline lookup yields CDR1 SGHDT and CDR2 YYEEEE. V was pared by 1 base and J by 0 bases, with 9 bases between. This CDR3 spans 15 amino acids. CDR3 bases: TGTGCCAGCAGCTTGCATGCCCTAAGCACAGATACGCAGTATTTT. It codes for CASSLHALSTDTQYF.

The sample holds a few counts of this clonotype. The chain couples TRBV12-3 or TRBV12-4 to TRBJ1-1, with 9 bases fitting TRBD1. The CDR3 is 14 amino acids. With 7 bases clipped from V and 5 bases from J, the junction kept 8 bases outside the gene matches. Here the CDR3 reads CASNSDRGDTEAFF. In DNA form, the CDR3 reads TGTGCCAGCAACTCGGACAGGGGCGATACTGAAGCTTTCTTT.

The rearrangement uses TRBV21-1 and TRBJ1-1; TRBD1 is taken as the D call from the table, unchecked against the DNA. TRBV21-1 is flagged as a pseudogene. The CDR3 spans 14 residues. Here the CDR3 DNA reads TGTGCCAGCTCTCGGACAATGATGAACACTGAAGCTTTCTTT. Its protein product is CASSRTMMNTEAFF.

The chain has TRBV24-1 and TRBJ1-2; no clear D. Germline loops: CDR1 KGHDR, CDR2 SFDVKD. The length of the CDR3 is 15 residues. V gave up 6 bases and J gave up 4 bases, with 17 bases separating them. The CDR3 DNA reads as TGTGCCACCAGTTTCCCAGAACCTACCTTCTATGGCTACACCTTC. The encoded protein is CATSFPEPTFYGYTF.

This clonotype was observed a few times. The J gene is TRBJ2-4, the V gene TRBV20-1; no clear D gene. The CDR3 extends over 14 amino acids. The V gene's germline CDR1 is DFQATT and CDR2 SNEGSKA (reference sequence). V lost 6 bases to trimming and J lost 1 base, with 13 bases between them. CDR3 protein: CSAETPAAKNIQYF. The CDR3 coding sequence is TGCAGTGCCGAGACCCCCGCTGCCAAAAACATTCAGTACTTC.

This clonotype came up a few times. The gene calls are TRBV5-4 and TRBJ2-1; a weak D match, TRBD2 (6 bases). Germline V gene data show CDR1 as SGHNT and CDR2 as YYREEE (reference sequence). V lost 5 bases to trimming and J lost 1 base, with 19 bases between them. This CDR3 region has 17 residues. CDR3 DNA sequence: TGTGCCAGCAGACGGGGTGGGGACCGGGGGTCCTACAATGAGCAGTTCTTC. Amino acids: CASRRGGDRGSYNEQFF.

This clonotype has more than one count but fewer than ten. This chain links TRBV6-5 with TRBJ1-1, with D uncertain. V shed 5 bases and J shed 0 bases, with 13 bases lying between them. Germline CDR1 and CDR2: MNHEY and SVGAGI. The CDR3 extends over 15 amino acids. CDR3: CASSASTVLNTEAFF. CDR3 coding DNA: TGTGCCAGCAGTGCCTCGACGGTTCTGAACACTGAAGCTTTCTTT.

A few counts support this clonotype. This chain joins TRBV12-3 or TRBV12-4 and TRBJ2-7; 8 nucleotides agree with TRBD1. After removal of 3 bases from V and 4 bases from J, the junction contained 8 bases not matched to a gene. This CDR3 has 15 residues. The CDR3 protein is CASSFSPGGFYEQYF. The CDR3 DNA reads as TGTGCCAGCAGTTTCTCCCCAGGGGGCTTTTACGAGCAGTACTTC.

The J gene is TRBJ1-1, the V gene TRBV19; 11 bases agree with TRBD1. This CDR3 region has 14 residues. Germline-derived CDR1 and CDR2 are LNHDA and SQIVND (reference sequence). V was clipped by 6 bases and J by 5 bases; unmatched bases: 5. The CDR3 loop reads CASRDRGPRTEAFF. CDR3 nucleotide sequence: TGTGCCAGTAGGGACAGGGGGCCGCGAACTGAAGCTTTCTTT.